The rows below give T cell receptor beta chains drawn from one sample of a study of molecular identifiers for immune sequencing clone quantification. TCRdb reprocessed the PCR reads via MiXCR and lists one record per CDR3 protein. The table has hundreds of thousands of distinct CDR3 sequences, 24% seen once; the top ten hold 0.74%. Specimen: naive CD8+ T cells from blood, with Jurkat cell RNA spiked in. These receptors originate from a human donor in good health. Some libraries in this study had Jurkat cell RNA spiked in. The CDR3 runs from the conserved cysteine through the conserved F or W. A D gene is named only where the DNA matches it firmly. Size is stated for part of the rows, as once, few or many counts, or as a class when the clone is expanded.

TRBJ2-1,TRBV7-2,many,TRBD2,CASSLWAGADNEQFF,TGTGCCAGCAGCTTGTGGGCGGGAGCAGACAATGAGCAGTTCTTC
TRBJ2-7,TRBV5-1,NA,NA,CASSLVGAYAQYF,TGCGCCAGCAGCTTGGTAGGGGCGTACGCGCAGTACTTC
TRBJ1-6,TRBV10-3,NA,TRBD1,CAIGEWQGDSPLHF,TGTGCCATCGGAGAATGGCAGGGGGATTCACCCCTCCACTTT
TRBJ2-3,TRBV7-9,few,TRBD2,CASYPLVAGRTDTQYF,TGTGCCAGCTATCCTTTAGTAGCGGGACGCACAGATACGCAGTATTTT
TRBJ1-1,TRBV6-1,few,NA,CASSEVGAGTEAFF,TGTGCCAGCAGTGAAGTGGGGGCCGGGACTGAAGCTTTCTTT
TRBJ2-7,TRBV4-1,NA,TRBD1,CASSEYRDSSYEQYF,TGCGCCAGCAGCGAGTACCGGGACAGCTCCTACGAGCAGTACTTC
TRBJ2-3,TRBV4-3,NA,TRBD2,CASSQGTSLHTVTQYF,TGCGCCAGCAGCCAGGGGACTAGCCTTCACACAGTTACGCAGTATTTT
TRBJ2-7,TRBV5-1,NA,NA,CASSLWDNSYEQYF,TGCGCCAGCAGCTTGTGGGACAACTCCTACGAGCAGTACTTC
TRBJ1-5,TRBV21-1,few,NA,CASSKIGDKQPQHF,TGTGCCAGCAGCAAAATCGGTGACAAGCAGCCCCAGCATTTT
TRBJ2-7,TRBV10-3,NA,NA,CAISPSDGGPPEQYF,TGTGCCATCAGCCCGAGTGACGGGGGGCCGCCGGAGCAGTACTTC
TRBJ2-2,TRBV5-6,few,NA,CASSLRERNTGELFF,TGTGCCAGCAGCTTGAGGGAGAGGAACACCGGGGAGCTGTTTTTT
TRBJ2-2,TRBV29-1,many,NA,CSVERDDGELFF,TGCAGCGTTGAGAGGGATGACGGGGAGCTGTTTTTT
TRBJ1-3,TRBV20-1,few,NA,CSADRTATGNTIYF,TGCAGTGCGGATAGGACGGCCACTGGAAACACCATATATTTT
TRBJ1-1,TRBV2,NA,NA,CASSEFDTNTEAFF,TGTGCCAGCAGTGAGTTCGATACGAACACTGAAGCTTTCTTT
TRBJ2-2,TRBV19,NA,TRBD2,CAGSIAGRGTGELFF,TGTGCCGGTAGTATAGCGGGGAGGGGCACCGGGGAGCTGTTTTTT
TRBJ2-3,TRBV4-1,NA,TRBD2,CASSQELAGGFTDTQYF,TGCGCCAGCAGCCAAGAGCTAGCGGGGGGGTTCACAGATACGCAGTATTTT
TRBJ2-2,TRBV9,NA,TRBD1,CASSVDTGGTNTGELFF,TGTGCCAGCAGCGTAGACACAGGGGGGACGAACACCGGGGAGCTGTTTTTT
TRBJ1-1,TRBV11-2,NA,TRBD1,CASGFGTLRGTEAFF,TGTGCCAGCGGCTTTGGGACCCTCAGGGGGACTGAAGCTTTCTTT
TRBJ2-5,TRBV29-1,many,TRBD2,CSAGGLAQETQYF,TGCAGCGCGGGAGGACTGGCGCAAGAGACCCAGTACTTC
TRBJ1-6,TRBV4-1,NA,NA,CASSQVRQISSYNSPLHF,TGCGCCAGCAGCCAAGTGAGACAGATAAGCTCCTATAATTCACCCCTCCACTTT
TRBJ2-2,TRBV5-1,NA,NA,CASRQGINTGELFF,TGCGCCAGCAGACAGGGAATAAACACCGGGGAGCTGTTTTTT
TRBJ2-1,TRBV6-5,NA,TRBD2,CASSYGSGGVFEQFF,TGTGCCAGCAGTTACGGTAGCGGGGGGGTATTTGAGCAGTTCTTC
TRBJ2-1,TRBV5-8,few,NA,CASTYLRPGSAGDEQFF,TGTGCCAGCACCTACCTCAGGCCCGGGTCCGCCGGCGATGAGCAGTTCTTC
TRBJ2-7,TRBV7-2,many,NA,CASSLVGDYEQYF,TGTGCCAGCAGCTTAGTTGGGGATTACGAGCAGTACTTC
TRBJ2-4,TRBV24-1,many,NA,CATSDRLNIQYF,TGTGCCACCAGTGACAGATTAAACATTCAGTACTTC
TRBJ1-1,TRBV7-9,many,NA,CASSSDYTEAFF,TGTGCCAGCAGCTCCGATTACACTGAAGCTTTCTTT
TRBJ1-1,TRBV4-3,few,NA,CASSQDPGGSMNTEAFF,TGCGCCAGCAGCCAAGATCCAGGAGGGTCCATGAACACTGAAGCTTTCTTT
TRBJ1-5,TRBV4-3,many,NA,CASSQDLGNQPQHF,TGCGCCAGCAGCCAAGATCTAGGGAATCAGCCCCAGCATTTT
TRBJ2-3,TRBV25-1,many,NA,CASRLSITDTQYF,TGTGCCAGCAGGTTGAGCATCACAGATACGCAGTATTTT
TRBJ2-5,TRBV7-8,NA,TRBD1,CASSSPTGDTPSGMGTQYF,TGTGCCAGCAGCTCACCGACAGGGGACACCCCGAGTGGGATGGGGACCCAGTACTTC
TRBJ2-2,TRBV6-2/TRBV6-3,NA,TRBD1,CASSYSLDRGNTGELFF,TGTGCCAGCAGTTACTCGCTGGACAGGGGCAACACCGGGGAGCTGTTTTTT
TRBJ2-1,TRBV7-6,many,TRBD2,CASSFFPSGSQVNEQFF,TGTGCCAGCAGCTTCTTCCCTAGCGGGAGCCAGGTCAATGAGCAGTTCTTC
TRBJ2-5,TRBV29-1,few,NA,CTFISAAGVSGRKQETQYF,NA
TRBJ2-7,TRBV28,NA,NA,CAGADSSYEQYF,TGTGCCGGGGCAGATAGCTCCTACGAGCAGTACTTC
TRBJ2-3,TRBV7-9,few,TRBD1,CASSSGQGETDTQYF,TGTGCCAGCAGCTCGGGACAGGGGGAGACAGATACGCAGTATTTT
TRBJ2-7,TRBV28,many,TRBD1,CASSSPRQGQDEQYF,TGTGCCAGCAGTTCACCACGACAGGGTCAGGACGAGCAGTACTTC
TRBJ2-7,TRBV18,few,NA,CASSPPTEGANEQYF,TGTGCCAGCTCACCACCGACGGAGGGAGCCAACGAGCAGTACTTC
TRBJ2-7,TRBV27,many,NA,CASSSRTEQYF,TGTGCCAGCAGTTCTCGGACCGAGCAGTACTTC
TRBJ2-7,TRBV7-9,many,NA,CASSHSSYEQYF,TGTGCCAGCAGCCACAGCTCCTACGAGCAGTACTTC
TRBJ2-7,TRBV25-1,many,TRBD1,CASSWTGISYEQYF,TGTGCCAGCTCATGGACAGGGATCTCCTACGAGCAGTACTTC